This paragraph covers one T cell receptor beta chain sequence. This record comes from a study of blood T cell repertoires in COVID-19. About the research overall: Italy, Spain and the United States were the sources of the convalescent and acute COVID-19 samples. Nucleic acid was either cDNA or gDNA, and it came from T cells, B-cell-depleted T cells, or PBMCs.

The authors' processing: Amplification with reference gene primers provided the estimates of nucleated cell counts. Produced via immunoSEQ multiplex PCR; TCRdb's table is partial and in-frame only. V, J and clone size were drawn from that table, and D and trimming were deduced from the DNA. The table lists about 230,000 clones, approximately 81% of them singletons. V dropped 7 bases and J dropped 1 base, with 11 bases sitting between them. Germline V CDR1 and CDR2: MNHEY, SMNVEV (reference sequence). The CDR3 runs 15 residues. The receptor was derived from a woman older than 75 with acute or convalescent COVID-19. Input material: peripheral blood. The gene calls are TRBV27 and TRBJ2-6; D is ambiguous. The CDR3 region is CASTTVFSGANVLTF. CDR3 DNA: TGTGCCAGCACCACGGTTTTTTCTGGGGCCAACGTCCTGACTTTC.